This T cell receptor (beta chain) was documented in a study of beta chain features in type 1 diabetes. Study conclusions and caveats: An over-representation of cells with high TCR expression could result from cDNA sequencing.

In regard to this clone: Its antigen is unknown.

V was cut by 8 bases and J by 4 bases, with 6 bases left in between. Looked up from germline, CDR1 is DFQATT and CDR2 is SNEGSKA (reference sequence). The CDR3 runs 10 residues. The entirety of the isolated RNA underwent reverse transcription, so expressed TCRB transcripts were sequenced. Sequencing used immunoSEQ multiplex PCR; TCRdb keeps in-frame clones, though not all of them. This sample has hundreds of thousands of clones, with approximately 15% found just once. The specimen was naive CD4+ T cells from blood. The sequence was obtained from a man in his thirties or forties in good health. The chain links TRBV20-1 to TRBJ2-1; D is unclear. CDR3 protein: CSPTYNEQFF. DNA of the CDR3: TGCAGTCCGACTTACAATGAGCAGTTCTTC.